The clone carrying this TCR beta chain has a single count. This sample was taken from a study of siplizumab effects on memory and regulatory T cells. Here immunoSEQ multiplex PCR was the method, and the copy in TCRdb shows in-frame clones only, minus some. The sample lists 56,000 or so clones; 95% to 98% were seen once. The sequencing sample was made of naive CD8+ T cells sorted from blood. The sequence derives from a human donor in good health.

CDR3 bases: TGTGCCAGCAGCTTAGGGACAACCTACAATGAGCAGTTCTTC. This translates into CASSLGTTYNEQFF. The rearrangement links TRBV13 to TRBJ2-1; D remains unclear. The germline CDR1 and CDR2 sequences are PRHDT and FYEKMQ (reference sequence). With 0 bases removed from V and 2 bases from J, the gap between germline ends came to 5 bases. The CDR3 runs 14 residues. Full variable domain (rest looked up from reference TRBV13 and TRBJ2-1): AAGVIQSPRHLIKEKRETATLKCYPIPRHDTVYWYQQGPGQDPQFLISFYEKMQSDKGSIPDRFSAQQFSDYHSELNMSSLELGDSALYFCASSLGTTYNEQFFGPGTRLTVL.